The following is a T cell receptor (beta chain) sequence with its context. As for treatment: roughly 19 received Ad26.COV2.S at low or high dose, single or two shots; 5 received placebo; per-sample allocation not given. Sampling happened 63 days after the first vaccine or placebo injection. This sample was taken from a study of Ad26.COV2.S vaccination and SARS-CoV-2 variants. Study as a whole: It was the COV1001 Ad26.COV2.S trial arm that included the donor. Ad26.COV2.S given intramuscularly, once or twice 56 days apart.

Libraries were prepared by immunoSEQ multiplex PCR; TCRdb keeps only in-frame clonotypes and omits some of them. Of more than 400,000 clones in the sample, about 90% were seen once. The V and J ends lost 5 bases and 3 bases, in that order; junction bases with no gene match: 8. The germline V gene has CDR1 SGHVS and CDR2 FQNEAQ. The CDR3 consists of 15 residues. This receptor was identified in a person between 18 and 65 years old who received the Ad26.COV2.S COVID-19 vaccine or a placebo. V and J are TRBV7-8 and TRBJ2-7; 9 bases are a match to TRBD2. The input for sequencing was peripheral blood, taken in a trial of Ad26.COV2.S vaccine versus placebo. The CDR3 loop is CASSLLAGEGYEQYF. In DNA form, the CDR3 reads TGTGCCAGCAGCCTATTAGCGGGAGAGGGCTACGAGCAGTACTTC.